The 28 T cell receptor beta chains listed next were all sequenced from one sample in a study of cytomegalovirus exposure and HLA in healthy donors. This PCR relied on a set of 60 Vbeta primers and 13 Jbeta primers. Here immunoSEQ multiplex PCR was the method, and the copy in TCRdb shows in-frame clones only, minus some. Among 60,000 to 90,000 clones, around two thirds were seen once, and the ten largest hold nearly 10%. The sample consisted of PBMCs. The receptors were sampled from a woman between 50 and 59 years old in good health and CMV-seropositive.

The table lists this clone with a few counts. This sequence joins TRBV6-5 and TRBJ2-7; TRBD1 is a possible D gene (5 bases). The CDR3 is 15 amino acids. Per germline, CDR1 MNHEY and CDR2 SVGAGI. Trimming took off 1 base at V and 0 bases at J, with 10 bases between the two ends. CDR3 DNA: TGTGCCAGCAGTTACTACAGGACCCCCTCCTACGAGCAGTACTTC. It translates to CASSYYRTPSYEQYF.

The gene calls are TRBV19 and TRBJ1-6; 7 nucleotides agree with TRBD1. Germline CDR1 LNHDA, CDR2 SQIVND (reference sequence). The CDR3 is 15 residues long. With V trimmed by 6 bases and J by 4 bases, 6 bases remained unmatched. The CDR3, as DNA: TGTGCCAGTAGAGAACAGGGGATTTATAATTCACCCCTCCACTTT. Its translation is CASREQGIYNSPLHF.

This clone has just a few counts. The V and J genes are TRBV6-5 and TRBJ2-7, with a tentative D call TRBD1 (6 bases). Trimming removed 7 bases from V and 1 base from J, with 11 bases in between. In germline, CDR1 is MNHEY, CDR2 SVGAGI. The CDR3 spans 13 residues. The CDR3 is CASKRTDSYEQYF. The CDR3, as DNA: TGTGCCAGCAAACGGACAGATTCCTACGAGCAGTACTTC.

This clone was detected only once. This chain links TRBV18 with TRBJ1-5; 9 positions agree with TRBD1. Germline CDR1 is KGHSH and CDR2 is LQKENI. The CDR3 consists of 16 residues. J gave up 6 bases and V 3 bases, and 9 bases lay outside the gene matches. CDR3 bases: TGTGCCAGCTCACCTTACGGGGACAGGGTGTCTCAGCCCCAGCATTTT. Protein sequence: CASSPYGDRVSQPQHF.

The sample holds a few counts of this clone. The genes are TRBV6-5 and TRBJ1-6; possibly TRBD1 for D (5 bases). Germline assignment: CDR1 MNHEY and CDR2 SVGAGI. Trimming took off 6 bases at V and 7 bases at J, with 16 bases between the two ends. CDR3 length: 15 residues. The CDR3 region has the DNA TGTGCCAGCAGCCCACGACAGACACAGAATTCACCCCTCCACTTT. Amino acids: CASSPRQTQNSPLHF.

The chain couples TRBV10-1 to TRBJ2-2; 10 bases are a match to TRBD2. The CDR3 is 14 amino acids. With 4 bases clipped from V and 6 bases from J, the junction kept 2 bases outside the gene matches. The germline V gene has CDR1 WNHNN and CDR2 SYGVQD (reference sequence). Here the CDR3 DNA reads TGCGCCAGCAGTGGAGCGGGGGGGCCCGGGGAGCTGTTTTTT. It codes for CASSGAGGPGELFF.

V gene TRBV4-3 combines with J gene TRBJ2-5, with TRBD2 matching over 9 bases. Germline V gives CDR1 LGHNA, CDR2 YSLEER. V lost 1 base and J lost 2; bases outside the gene matches: 11. The CDR3 length is 18 residues. The CDR3 nucleotides are TGCGCCAGCAGCCAAGGGAGCTCCCAGCGGGGGGTACAAGAGACCCAGTACTTC. Its protein product is CASSQGSSQRGVQETQYF.

J is TRBJ1-2 and V is TRBV28; 9 bases fit TRBD1. V lost 4 bases and J lost 3; bases outside the gene matches: 12. The CDR3 extends over 17 amino acids. Germline V gene lookup returns CDR1 MDHEN and CDR2 SYDVKM. DNA of the CDR3: TGTGCCAGCAGTTCCTTCCGGACAGGGGAGCGCCACTATGGCTACACCTTC. This translates into CASSSFRTGERHYGYTF.

The V and J genes are TRBV6-1 and TRBJ2-5; TRBD2 agrees at 11 bases. The CDR3 has 16 amino acids. Germline V gene data show CDR1 as MNHNS and CDR2 as SASEGT. With 1 base clipped from V and 4 bases from J, the junction kept 5 bases outside the gene matches. CDR3 DNA: TGTGCCAGCAGTGAAGGGTTAGCGGGAGGGGTAGAGACCCAGTACTTC. Amino acids: CASSEGLAGGVETQYF.

This clone was seen a handful of times. The V and J genes are TRBV27 and TRBJ2-7; TRBD2 is a possible D gene (6 bases). Per germline, CDR1 MNHEY and CDR2 SMNVEV (reference sequence). The V and J ends lost 2 bases and 3 bases respectively, with 11 bases between them. This CDR3 region has 14 residues. The CDR3 protein is CASSLQVGGYEQYF. Here the CDR3 DNA reads TGTGCCAGCAGTTTACAAGTCGGGGGCTACGAGCAGTACTTC.

The chain couples TRBV7-6 to TRBJ2-2; the match to TRBD2 covers 14 bases. The CDR3 has 14 residues. Germline V lookup: CDR1 SGHVS, CDR2 FNYEAQ. V was clipped by 8 bases and J by 7 bases; unmatched bases: 3. CDR3 bases: TGTGCCAGCGGACTAGCGGGAGGTTTCGGGGAGCTGTTTTTT. This gives the protein CASGLAGGFGELFF.

This clone has just a few counts. The gene calls are TRBV5-1 and TRBJ2-3; 10 positions agree with TRBD1. CDR1 is SGHRS and CDR2 is YFSETQ in the germline V gene. The CDR3 is made up of 16 amino acids. J gave up 5 bases and V 4 bases, and 10 bases lay outside the gene matches. The CDR3 loop reads CASSRGQGTQGDTQYF. CDR3 DNA sequence: TGCGCCAGCAGCCGGGGACAGGGGACTCAAGGAGATACGCAGTATTTT.

This chain links TRBV7-2 with TRBJ2-1; 10 nucleotides line up with TRBD2. This CDR3 contains 16 residues. Germline assignment: CDR1 SGHTA and CDR2 FQGNSA. The V segment lost 5 bases and the J segment 12 bases; nucleotides outside the gene matches: 16. CDR3 DNA sequence: TGTGCCAGCAGCCCCCGTCTAGCGGGAGATGGGATTCCGCAGTTCTTC. This encodes CASSPRLAGDGIPQFF.

The chain is built from TRBV6-1 and TRBJ2-1; the match to TRBD1 covers 11 bases. V shed 2 bases and J 3 bases; nucleotides not matched to a gene: 3. The CDR3 length is 16 residues. From germline, CDR1 is MNHNS and CDR2 SASEGT. The CDR3 coding sequence is TGTGCCAGCAGTGAACTCGGGACAGGGGGCTACAATGAGCAGTTCTTC. It translates to CASSELGTGGYNEQFF.

This clone showed up just once. The chain joins TRBV7-2 to TRBJ1-4; 7 nucleotides agree with TRBD1. CDR3 size: 17 residues. V was clipped by 4 bases and J by 10 bases; unmatched bases: 18. Looked up from germline, CDR1 is SGHTA and CDR2 is FQGNSA. Written as DNA, the CDR3 is TGTGCCAGCAGCTCGCGCCCTTACCAGGGGGTTGGCGGAAAACTGTTTTTT. This translates into CASSSRPYQGVGGKLFF.

This clone was counted a few times. The rearrangement uses TRBV7-9 and TRBJ2-6; TRBD1 might be the D (5 bases). The CDR3 has 12 amino acids. CDR1 and CDR2 from the germline V gene are SEHNR and FQNEAQ (reference sequence). V lost 11 bases to trimming and J lost 4 bases, with 9 bases between them. The CDR3 sequence: CAVRTGANVLTF. CDR3 sequence (DNA): TGTGCCGTTCGGACAGGGGCCAACGTCCTGACTTTC.

This chain connects TRBV5-6 to TRBJ1-2; TRBD1 matches 8 bases. Per germline, CDR1 SGHDT and CDR2 YYEEEE. CDR3 size: 14 residues. The V segment lost 4 bases and the J segment 2 bases; nucleotides outside the gene matches: 4. CDR3 sequence: CASSRTGTNYGYTF. CDR3 nucleotides: TGTGCCAGCAGCCGGACAGGGACGAACTATGGCTACACCTTC. Variable domain in full (rest from reference TRBV5-6 and TRBJ1-2): DAGVTQSPTHLIKTRGQQVTLRCSPKSGHDTVSWYQQALGQGPQFIFQYYEEEERQRGNFPDRFSGHQFPNYSSELNVNALLLGDSALYLCASSRTGTNYGYTFGSGTRLTVV.

This clone was observed a handful of times. The V and J genes are TRBV19 and TRBJ2-7; 7 bases are shared with TRBD1. This CDR3 contains 11 residues. Trimming took 9 bases from V and 7 from J; bases not matched to a gene: 6. The germline CDR1 and CDR2 sequences are LNHDA and SQIVND (reference sequence). This chain's CDR3 is CASGQALEQYF. Here the CDR3 DNA reads TGTGCCAGCGGACAGGCCCTGGAGCAGTACTTC.

V gene TRBV10-3 combines with J gene TRBJ2-2; 8 bases match TRBD1. The V segment lost 2 bases and the J segment 2 bases; nucleotides outside the gene matches: 1. The germline CDR1 and CDR2 sequences are ENHRY and SYGVKD. This CDR3 has 15 amino acids. CDR3: CAISEGQGNTGELFF. The DNA for the CDR3 is TGTGCCATCAGTGAGGGACAGGGAAACACCGGGGAGCTGTTTTTT.

CDR3 sequence reads: CASSSPPGGGYWTEAFF. The CDR3 nucleotides read TGTGCCAGCAGCTCCCCCCCAGGGGGCGGTTATTGGACTGAAGCTTTCTTT. This rearrangement joins TRBV7-9 to TRBJ1-1; 8 bases line up with TRBD1. Germline trimming cut 4 bases from V and 5 bases from J; bases unmatched to any gene: 15. The germline V gene encodes CDR1 SEHNR and CDR2 FQNEAQ (reference sequence). This CDR3 spans 17 amino acids. Full variable domain (missing parts from reference TRBV7-9 and TRBJ1-1): DTGVSQNPRHKITKRGQNVTFRCDPISEHNRLYWYRQTLGQGPEFLTYFQNEAQLEKSRLLSDRFSAERPKGSFSTLEIQRTEQGDSAMYLCASSSPPGGGYWTEAFFGQGTRLTVV.

In nucleotides, the CDR3 is TGTGCCTGGAGTGAAGGACTGAGCAGCACAGATACGCAGTATTTT. It specifies CAWSEGLSSTDTQYF. The chain is built from TRBV30 and TRBJ2-3; TRBD2 is a possible D gene (5 bases). The CDR3 consists of 15 residues. The V and J ends lost 1 base and 0 bases respectively, with 11 bases between them. Germline loops: CDR1 GTSNPN, CDR2 SVGIG (reference sequence).

The chain has TRBV6-5 and TRBJ2-4; 9 nucleotides align to TRBD1. With 6 bases clipped from V and 5 bases from J, the junction kept 5 bases outside the gene matches. The CDR3 spans 14 residues. The V gene's germline CDR1 is MNHEY and CDR2 SVGAGI. CDR3 protein: CASRRTGEENIQYF. The CDR3 region has the DNA TGTGCCAGCAGGAGGACAGGGGAGGAAAACATTCAGTACTTC.

This rearrangement joins TRBV7-2 to TRBJ1-3, with D unresolved. CDR3 length equals 14 residues. The V and J ends lost 2 bases and 0 bases respectively, with 5 bases between them. Germline V CDR1 and CDR2: SGHTA, FQGNSA. CDR3 region: CASSLSVSGNTIYF. Here the CDR3 DNA reads TGTGCCAGCAGCTTATCCGTCTCTGGAAACACCATATATTTT.

The chain employs TRBV28 and TRBJ2-7; D is undetermined. Germline CDR1 and CDR2: MDHEN and SYDVKM. The CDR3 is made up of 14 amino acids. With 5 bases removed from V and 4 bases from J, the gap between germline ends came to 15 bases. CDR3 coding DNA: TGTGCCAGCAGTACCCTTGACAAGAAATACGAGCAGTACTTC. Translated, it gives CASSTLDKKYEQYF.

The chain recombines TRBV7-7 with TRBJ2-5; 9 bases fit TRBD1. Losses at the gene ends were 5 bases for V and 5 bases for J; bases not matched to a gene: 9. The CDR3 covers 15 residues. Germline V CDR1 and CDR2: SSHAT, FNYEAQ (reference sequence). Here the CDR3 reads CASSPRTGAVETQYF. Here the CDR3 DNA reads TGTGCCAGCAGCCCAAGGACAGGGGCAGTGGAGACCCAGTACTTC. Based on the CDR3 plus reference TRBV7-7 and TRBJ2-5, the full variable domain is GAGVSQSPRYKVTKRGQDVTLRCDPISSHATLYWYQQALGQGPEFLTYFNYEAQPDKSGLPSDRFSAERPEGSISTLTIQRTEQRDSAMYRCASSPRTGAVETQYFGPGTRLLVL.

This clone is deemed medium-sized (0.01 to 0.1%). J is TRBJ2-2 and V is TRBV4-2, with TRBD2 as a possible D gene (5 bases). The germline V gene has CDR1 LGHNA and CDR2 YNFKEQ. This CDR3 comprises 19 residues. V lost 3 bases and J lost 2, with 22 bases in between. The CDR3: CASSQVEMSAELNTGELFF. The DNA for the CDR3 is TGTGCCAGCAGCCAGGTAGAGATGTCAGCGGAACTTAACACCGGGGAGCTGTTTTTT.

V is TRBV2 and J is TRBJ2-7; maybe TRBD1 (6 bases). Germline V gene data show CDR1 as SNHLY and CDR2 as FYNNEI. The CDR3 contains 15 residues. V lost 3 bases to trimming and J lost 0 bases, with 12 bases between them. The CDR3 loop reads CASSEGAYTSYEQYF. DNA of the CDR3: TGTGCCAGCAGTGAGGGGGCCTACACCTCCTACGAGCAGTACTTC.

The J gene is TRBJ1-1, the V gene TRBV6-1; 12 bases fit TRBD1. The CDR3 extends over 15 amino acids. Trimming cost V 7 bases and J 10 bases; bases outside gene matches: 13. CDR1 and CDR2 (germline): MNHNS, SASEGT. Here the CDR3 reads CASIQRGTGGRGAFF. Here the CDR3 DNA reads TGTGCCAGCATCCAGAGGGGGACAGGGGGCCGGGGAGCTTTCTTT.